This T cell receptor (beta chain) is from a study of shared clonotypes between healthy human individuals. Details on this clone: The antigen is not known.

This CDR3 has 15 residues. With 5 bases clipped from V and 4 bases from J, the junction kept 10 bases outside the gene matches. From germline, CDR1 is MNHEY and CDR2 SVGAGI. The assay ran at deep level. This table comes from immunoSEQ multiplex PCR, and its TCRdb copy is limited to in-frame clones, with some not included. The repertoire holds about 1 million clones, with about 76% as singletons. General study findings and limits: With several donors compared, 4% to 5% of naive CD4 clonotypes were shared.

The source is a young man in good health. The chain links TRBV6-5 to TRBJ1-2; TRBD1 matches 7 bases. The specimen sequenced was memory CD4+ T cells sorted from blood. Sample subset: CD45RA-negative fraction. For the CDR3, the DNA is TGTGCCAGCAGTACAGACAGGGTCCTAGGCTATGGCTACACCTTC. Protein sequence: CASSTDRVLGYGYTF.